These 25 T cell receptor beta chains share one sample of origin, sequenced in a study of blood T cell repertoires in COVID-19. The table came from immunoSEQ multiplex PCR; TCRdb's copy has only in-frame clones and leaves some out. This table holds about 27,000 clones, around 90% found once. The sequencing sample was made of peripheral blood. The receptors derive from a woman in her fifties or sixties with active COVID-19.

The chain employs TRBV9 and TRBJ2-1; D is unresolved. V lost 2 bases and J 3 bases, leaving 9 bases between the germline ends. This CDR3 region has 14 residues. Looked up from germline, CDR1 is SGDLS and CDR2 is YYNGEE. The CDR3 reads CASSVGSLYNEQFF. The CDR3 bases are TGTGCCAGCAGCGTCGGTAGTCTCTACAATGAGCAGTTCTTC.

This clone turned up a few times. The junction shows a germline mismatch at one end, possibly a read error. J is TRBJ2-7 and V is TRBV27; 11 nucleotides match TRBD2. This CDR3 region has 16 residues. The germline CDR1 and CDR2 sequences are MNHEY and SMNVEV (reference sequence). CDR3 loop: CASSLSSGTSGYEQYF. The CDR3 coding sequence is TGTGCCAGCAGTCTATCCTCTGGGACTAGCGGCTACGAGCAGTACTTC.

The J gene is TRBJ2-3, the V gene TRBV19; 8 positions agree with TRBD1. The CDR3 is 16 amino acids. Germline assignment: CDR1 LNHDA and CDR2 SQIVND (reference sequence). Losses at the gene ends were 3 bases for V and 4 bases for J; bases not matched to a gene: 9. The CDR3 reads CASSISTGGRADTQYF. CDR3 DNA: TGTGCCAGTAGTATTAGCACAGGGGGTAGGGCAGATACGCAGTATTTT.

The J gene is TRBJ2-7, the V gene TRBV3-1 (or the pseudogene TRBV3-2); 11 nucleotides match TRBD2. Germline values: CDR1 LGHDT, CDR2 YNNKEL (reference sequence). The CDR3 has 15 amino acids. The trim removed 3 bases at V and 2 bases at J, leaving 3 bases unmatched. CDR3 residues: CASSHRLAGTYEQYF. DNA for the CDR3: TGTGCCAGCAGCCACAGACTAGCGGGAACCTACGAGCAGTACTTC.

The CDR3 bases are TGTGCCAGTAGCCTGGGACTAGGGCTAGACTACGAGCAGTACTTC. This translates into CASSLGLGLDYEQYF. The gene calls are TRBV19 and TRBJ2-7, with 8 positions matching TRBD2. Germline CDR1 LNHDA, CDR2 SQIVND (reference sequence). With 6 bases clipped from V and 3 bases from J, the junction kept 10 bases outside the gene matches. This CDR3 spans 15 amino acids.

This chain links TRBV19 with TRBJ1-1; 8 bases are shared with TRBD1. The CDR3 has 14 residues. CDR1 is LNHDA, CDR2 SQIVND, per germline (reference sequence). V shed 7 bases, J shed 5 bases, and the junction held 9 bases outside the gene matches. The CDR3: CASTKYRGGTEAFF. CDR3 in DNA: TGTGCCAGTACCAAATACAGGGGGGGGACTGAAGCTTTCTTT.

The chain is built from TRBV28 and TRBJ2-7; 11 nucleotides line up with TRBD2. The germline gives CDR1 MDHEN, CDR2 SYDVKM. After removal of 6 bases from V and 1 base from J, the junction contained 8 bases not matched to a gene. This CDR3 spans 16 amino acids. The CDR3 nucleotides read TGTGCCAGCAGCCCTCTAGCGGGAGGTCGTTCCTACGAGCAGTACTTC. It codes for CASSPLAGGRSYEQYF.

The table lists this clone with a count of one. The chain joins TRBV28 to TRBJ1-2; 9 bases agree with TRBD1. CDR1 and CDR2 (germline): MDHEN, SYDVKM. V was pared by 6 bases and J by 2 bases, with 7 bases of the junction left unmatched. The CDR3 runs 15 residues. The CDR3 DNA reads as TGTGCCAGCAGCCGACCGGGACAGGGAAACTATGGCTACACCTTC. Translated: CASSRPGQGNYGYTF.

The genes are TRBV5-1 and TRBJ1-2; D remains unclear. There are 12 residues in the CDR3. Trimming took off 7 bases at V and 2 bases at J, with 9 bases between the two ends. CDR1 is SGHRS, CDR2 YFSETQ, per germline. CDR3 in DNA: TGCGCCAGCGGGGAGGGAAACTATGGCTACACCTTC. This sequence encodes CASGEGNYGYTF.

This sequence joins TRBV7-9 and TRBJ2-1; possible D gene TRBD2, 6 bases. Between the trimmed V and J ends, which lost 1 base and 6 bases, there was a span of 16 bases. CDR3 length: 16 residues. The germline CDR1 and CDR2 sequences are SEHNR and FQNEAQ (reference sequence). As DNA, the CDR3 is TGTGCCAGCAGCTTAGTTGGCGGGACCCTCCCCAATGAGCAGTTCTTC. As protein: CASSLVGGTLPNEQFF.

V is TRBV6-6 and J is TRBJ1-6; D not resolved. V was pared by 0 bases and J by 10 bases, with 7 bases between. Germline V gene sequence: CDR1 MNHNY, CDR2 SVGAGI (reference sequence). This CDR3 region has 13 residues. As DNA, the CDR3 is TGTGCCAGCAGTTACTCGACCGGGTCACCCCTCCACTTT. Its translation is CASSYSTGSPLHF.

This chain links TRBV28 with TRBJ2-6; the D gene is possibly TRBD1 (6 bases). The germline V and J ends were trimmed by 6 bases and 2 bases, with 8 bases remaining between them. The CDR3 runs 14 residues. Per germline, CDR1 MDHEN and CDR2 SYDVKM. This CDR3 is CASSYRAGANVLTF. For the CDR3, the DNA is TGTGCCAGCAGCTACAGGGCTGGGGCCAACGTCCTGACTTTC.

The chain has TRBV29-1 and TRBJ2-3, with D possibly matching TRBD2 (5 bases). V was shortened by 2 bases and J by 3 bases, with 15 bases between the two germline ends. This CDR3 spans 15 amino acids. The germline CDR1 and CDR2 sequences are SQVTM and ANQGSEA. The chain's CDR3 is CSVERRISTTDTQYF. CDR3 in DNA: TGCAGCGTTGAACGGAGGATATCTACTACAGATACGCAGTATTTT.

The CDR3 DNA reads TGTGCCTGGAGCGCCTTTTCAGCCCGGGGCACAGATACGCAGTATTTT. This sequence encodes CAWSAFSARGTDTQYF. The chain joins TRBV30 to TRBJ2-3; D is undetermined. Trimming cost V 3 bases and J 1 base, with 17 bases left between them. The CDR3 contains 16 residues. Germline CDR1 GTSNPN, CDR2 SVGIG (reference sequence).

J is TRBJ2-3 and V is TRBV30; TRBD2 agrees at 9 bases. In germline, CDR1 is GTSNPN, CDR2 SVGIG (reference sequence). V was clipped by 3 bases and J by 5 bases; unmatched bases: 9. The CDR3 covers 15 residues. CDR3 amino acids: CAWSGSGSSGDTQYF. CDR3 DNA: TGTGCCTGGAGCGGTAGCGGGAGTTCAGGAGATACGCAGTATTTT. The full variable domain, its missing parts supplied by reference TRBV30 and TRBJ2-3, is SQTIHQWPATLVQPVGSPLSLECTVEGTSNPNLYWYRQAAGRGLQLLFYSVGIGQISSEVPQNLSASRPQDRQFILSSKKLLLSDSGFYLCAWSGSGSSGDTQYFGPGTRLTVL.

The V gene is TRBV5-8, the J gene TRBJ1-5; 9 bases agree with TRBD1. CDR1 and CDR2 (germline): SGHTS, YDEGEE. The length of the CDR3 is 16 residues. The ends lost 0 bases at V and 5 bases at J; junction bases unmatched: 6. CDR3 bases: TGTGCCAGCAGCTTGGGGACAGGGGCGTTTGATCAGCCCCAGCATTTT. Translated: CASSLGTGAFDQPQHF.

The chain joins TRBV19 to TRBJ1-2, with 7 bases that match TRBD1. Germline loops: CDR1 LNHDA, CDR2 SQIVND (reference sequence). The CDR3 sequence is 13 residues long. With 6 bases clipped from V and 8 bases from J, the junction kept 9 bases outside the gene matches. The CDR3 is CASRNRQGSGYTF. The CDR3 region has the DNA TGTGCCAGTAGGAATAGACAGGGAAGCGGCTACACCTTC.

The chain joins TRBV9 to TRBJ2-1; 8 nucleotides line up with TRBD1. Germline-derived CDR1 and CDR2 are SGDLS and YYNGEE. The V segment lost 2 bases and the J segment 1 base; nucleotides outside the gene matches: 2. This CDR3 has 15 residues. The CDR3 loop is CASSVGDRSYNEQFF. For the CDR3, the DNA is TGTGCCAGCAGCGTCGGGGACAGGTCCTACAATGAGCAGTTCTTC.

The chain employs TRBV6-6 and TRBJ2-7; D perhaps matches TRBD1 (6 bases). The V and J ends lost 2 bases and 7 bases respectively, with 9 bases between them. There are 12 residues in the CDR3. CDR1 MNHNY and CDR2 SVGAGI come from the germline V gene (reference sequence). In nucleotides, the CDR3 is TGTGCCAGCAGTTACGTTAGGGGGGAGCAGTACTTC. This codes for CASSYVRGEQYF.

The chain uses TRBV11-3 and TRBJ2-4; D may be TRBD2 (6 bases). Trimming shortened V by 6 bases and J by 1 base, and 22 bases separated the two germline ends. This CDR3 has 18 amino acids. CDR1 is SGHNT and CDR2 is YENEEA in the germline V gene. CDR3 residues: CASSRNSATGGAKNIQYF. The CDR3 DNA follows: TGTGCCAGCAGTCGCAACTCGGCGACTGGGGGGGCCAAAAACATTCAGTACTTC.

There are a few counts of this clone. The rearrangement uses TRBV24-1 and TRBJ2-3, with a possible D match to TRBD2 (6 bases). Trimming removed 9 bases from V and 4 bases from J, with 13 bases in between. The CDR3 runs to 13 residues. CDR1 KGHDR and CDR2 SFDVKD come from the germline V gene. Here the CDR3 reads CATGTLVADTQYF. In nucleotides, the CDR3 is TGTGCCACCGGGACTTTGGTGGCAGATACGCAGTATTTT.

V is TRBV19 and J is TRBJ2-1; 7 bases match TRBD1. The V segment lost 1 base and the J segment 0 bases; nucleotides outside the gene matches: 12. CDR1 LNHDA and CDR2 SQIVND come from the germline V gene (reference sequence). The CDR3 runs 19 residues. CDR3 amino acids: CASSIGLFTRDSSYNEQFF. The DNA of the CDR3 is TGTGCCAGTAGTATAGGTTTATTCACCCGGGACAGCTCCTACAATGAGCAGTTCTTC.

Only one count was recorded for this clone. The chain joins TRBV18 to TRBJ1-4; 7 bases are shared with TRBD1. Trimming at V came to 6 bases and at J to 7 bases, leaving 8 bases not matched to a gene. CDR3 size: 14 residues. From germline, CDR1 is KGHSH and CDR2 LQKENI. The CDR3 DNA follows: TGTGCCAGCTCTAAACAGGGGACCGGTGAAAAACTGTTTTTT. It codes for CASSKQGTGEKLFF.

The genes are TRBV28 and TRBJ1-3; no clear D gene. The CDR3 consists of 14 residues. CDR1 is MDHEN, CDR2 SYDVKM, per germline. The V end was cut by 5 bases, the J end by 4 bases, with 12 bases between. This CDR3 is CASSPTGRGNTIYF. In DNA form, the CDR3 reads TGTGCCAGCAGTCCTACTGGGAGAGGAAACACCATATATTTT.

The V and J genes are TRBV18 and TRBJ2-3; D gene ambiguous. The CDR3 sequence is 17 residues long. CDR1 KGHSH and CDR2 LQKENI come from the germline V gene. V was shortened by 1 base and J by 0 bases, with 14 bases between the two germline ends. The CDR3 DNA follows: TGTGCCAGCTCACCACTATCACAGATAGAAAGCACAGATACGCAGTATTTT. This codes for CASSPLSQIESTDTQYF. Based on the CDR3 plus reference TRBV18 and TRBJ2-3, the full variable domain is NAGVMQNPRHLVRRRGQEARLRCSPMKGHSHVYWYRQLPEEGLKFMVYLQKENIIDESGMPKERFSAEFPKEGPSILRIQQVVRGDSAAYFCASSPLSQIESTDTQYFGPGTRLTVL.